This T cell receptor beta chain was documented in a study of read filtering for tumor transcriptome and immune sequencing. Study overall: TCR-mapped reads were about 4.05 to 11 million with IR-seq versus about 75 to 1,400 with RNA-seq.

This clonotype came up many times. Its antigen is not known. This library used around 0.4 ug RNA and molecular barcoded adaptors spanning alpha/delta and beta/gamma chains. MiXCR, applied by TCRdb to the reads, yields one record per CDR3 protein. The sample has roughly 90,000 distinct CDR3 sequences, 12% seen once. General study results and limits: Correlation between methods rose after single-read clonotypes were removed. Approximately 87% of IR-seq clonotypes had a single read, yet these held approximately 3.5% of reads.

The source material was a population of CD138-negative cells sorted from bone marrow. The clonotype comes from a donor aged 40 or older with multiple myeloma.

CDR3 sequence: CASSFSEEKLFF. In DNA form, the CDR3 reads TGTGCCAGCAGCTTTTCGGAGGAAAAACTGTTTTTT. The chain employs TRBV28 and TRBJ1-4; D not certain. Germline V gene lookup returns CDR1 MDHEN and CDR2 SYDVKM. V was cut by 6 bases and J by 8 bases, with 10 bases left in between. This CDR3 region has 12 residues.